These 13 T cell receptor beta chains originate from one sample sequenced in a study of T cells in Graves' hyperthyroidism and ophthalmopathy. RNA transcripts yielded amplified TCR beta CDR3 regions. First-round RT-PCR targeting the TCR CDR3 was performed with the HTBI primer set. TCRdb itself ran the multiplex PCR reads through MiXCR, one entry per CDR3 protein. The sample records around 480,000 distinct CDR3 sequences, 13% to 15% being singletons. Input material: blood. These receptors all stem from a young woman with Graves' hyperthyroidism.

This clonotype was seen a handful of times. The chain is built from TRBV6-2 or TRBV6-3 and TRBJ2-3; tentatively, D is TRBD2 (5 bases). The length of the CDR3 is 16 residues. With 6 bases removed from V and 0 bases from J, the gap between germline ends came to 16 bases. Germline V gene data show CDR1 as MNHEY and CDR2 as SVGEGT. In DNA form, the CDR3 reads TGTGCCAGCAGCCTCCTTGTGAGGAGGAGCACAGATACGCAGTATTTT. Encoded protein: CASSLLVRRSTDTQYF.

The rearrangement uses TRBV6-2 or TRBV6-3 and TRBJ1-2, with TRBD1 identical over 9 bases. CDR1 is MNHEY and CDR2 is SVGEGT in the germline V gene. This CDR3 comprises 16 residues. After removal of 2 bases from V and 3 bases from J, the junction contained 7 bases not matched to a gene. This chain's CDR3 is CASSYTTWTGDYGYTF. CDR3 in DNA: TGTGCCAGCAGTTACACGACTTGGACAGGGGACTATGGCTACACCTTC.

This clonotype came up many times. The chain employs TRBV20-1 and TRBJ1-1, with TRBD1 as a possible D gene (5 bases). The V gene lost 6 bases and the J gene lost 1 base, with 15 bases spanning the gap. Germline V gene lookup returns CDR1 DFQATT and CDR2 SNEGSKA (reference sequence). The CDR3 sequence is 14 residues long. The CDR3 is CSAAGRRTNTEAFF. The CDR3 nucleotides are TGCAGTGCCGCGGGACGGCGGACGAACACTGAAGCTTTCTTT.

This clonotype has a count of ten or more. V gene TRBV2 combines with J gene TRBJ2-4; TRBD2 agrees at 7 bases. V shed 5 bases, J shed 8 bases, and the junction held 12 bases outside the gene matches. The CDR3 contains 15 residues. The germline gives CDR1 SNHLY, CDR2 FYNNEI. Here the CDR3 reads CASSIGEGRSYIQYF. In nucleotides, the CDR3 is TGTGCCAGCAGTATAGGGGAGGGCCGGTCCTACATTCAGTACTTC.

CDR3 DNA sequence: TGTGCCTTCACAAGGCCGGGTTCCTCCTACGAGCAGTACTTC. Its translation is CAFTRPGSSYEQYF. The rearrangement links TRBV7-9 to TRBJ2-7; D unresolved. Germline V gene data show CDR1 as SEHNR and CDR2 as FQNEAQ (reference sequence). Trimming stripped 11 bases from V and 0 bases from J, with 17 bases between. The CDR3 extends over 14 amino acids.

This clonotype was found many times. The chain carries TRBV6-1 and TRBJ2-7, with D possibly being TRBD2 (6 bases). Trimming took off 7 bases at V and 3 bases at J, with 19 bases between the two ends. The germline CDR1 and CDR2 sequences are MNHNS and SASEGT. The CDR3 is 15 amino acids. CDR3 residues: CASNNWGKEGYEQYF. CDR3 bases: TGTGCCAGCAATAACTGGGGGAAGGAGGGCTACGAGCAGTACTTC.

This clonotype came up a few times. V and J are TRBV6-1 and TRBJ2-3; a possible D gene is TRBD1 (5 bases). Trimming shortened V by 3 bases and J by 2 bases, and 9 bases separated the two germline ends. CDR3 size: 14 residues. Per the germline V gene, CDR1 is MNHNS and CDR2 is SASEGT. CDR3 bases: TGTGCCAGCAGTGAGGACACCGACACAGATACGCAGTATTTT. Residues: CASSEDTDTDTQYF.

This clonotype appeared many times. The chain links TRBV10-3 to TRBJ1-4; 9 bases agree with TRBD1. Trimming took 4 bases from V and 5 from J; bases not matched to a gene: 8. From germline, CDR1 is ENHRY and CDR2 SYGVKD. There are 16 residues in the CDR3. CDR3 nucleotides: TGTGCCATCAGTGCTTGGGGCGGACAGGGGAATGAAAAACTGTTTTTT. This translates into CAISAWGGQGNEKLFF.

Many counts were recorded for this clonotype. The chain has TRBV7-6 and TRBJ1-6, with D tentatively TRBD1 (5 bases). The CDR3 totals 13 residues. V was clipped by 5 bases and J by 9 bases, with 11 bases between them. CDR1 is SGHVS, CDR2 FNYEAQ, per germline. CDR3 sequence (DNA): TGTGCCAGCAGCCCTGGGGGGATTTCACCCCTCCACTTT. It yields the protein CASSPGGISPLHF.

This clonotype appeared many times. The gene calls are TRBV7-3 and TRBJ2-1; 7 bases are shared with TRBD2. Germline values: CDR1 SGHTA, CDR2 FQGTGA. This CDR3 is 15 amino acids long. With V trimmed by 5 bases and J by 0 bases, 4 bases remained unmatched. The CDR3 is CASSPQRDSYNEQFF. In DNA form, the CDR3 reads TGTGCCAGCAGCCCTCAGCGGGACTCCTACAATGAGCAGTTCTTC.

This clonotype was observed a few times. The rearrangement joins TRBV6-1 to TRBJ2-7, with unresolved D. The CDR3 sequence is 15 residues long. Trimming pared 2 bases from V and 3 bases from J, leaving 14 bases between. Germline V gives CDR1 MNHNS, CDR2 SASEGT. The CDR3 loop is CASSEYGPSGYEQYV. The DNA of the CDR3 is TGTGCCAGCAGTGAATATGGTCCCTCAGGCTACGAGCAGTACGTC.

The chain couples TRBV6-1 to TRBJ1-1, with TRBD1 matching 8 bases. J lost 0 bases, V lost 7 bases, and 10 bases had no gene match. The germline CDR1 and CDR2 sequences are MNHNS and SASEGT. CDR3 length: 16 amino acids. The CDR3 nucleotides are TGTGCCAGCATCCTCACCCCGACAGGGGTGAACACTGAAGCTTTCTTT. Protein: CASILTPTGVNTEAFF.

This clonotype was counted many times. The chain is built from TRBV5-1 and TRBJ2-7; 13 positions agree with TRBD2. The CDR3 covers 18 residues. The germline V gene has CDR1 SGHRS and CDR2 YFSETQ. V shed 2 bases, J shed 4 bases, and the junction held 12 bases outside the gene matches. The CDR3 region is CASSFGRGLAGRNYEQYF. For the CDR3, the DNA is TGCGCCAGCAGCTTTGGCAGGGGACTAGCGGGACGAAATTACGAGCAGTACTTC.